The clone carrying this T cell receptor (beta chain) was seen at least ten times. Thyroid surgery had not been preceded by any treatment in any patient. These data belong to a study of metastatic and nonmetastatic thyroid tumors. TCRdb re-called the PCR reads with MiXCR. The data show some 93,000 clones, over 9.5% seen once. What was sequenced was blood. The sequence was collected from a female donor with papillary thyroid cancer or a benign thyroid nodule (not recorded which). Some clones in this sample may be carry-over from other donors' samples.

As DNA, the CDR3 is TGTGCCAGCAGCTACGTGAGGGACCAGATATACAATGAGCAGTTCTTC. Translation: CASSYVRDQIYNEQFF. The genes are TRBV2 and TRBJ2-1, with D possibly called TRBD1 or TRBD2 (5 bases each). The CDR3 covers 16 residues. From germline, CDR1 is SNHLY and CDR2 FYNNEI. Deletions cut 6 bases from V and 4 bases from J, with 19 bases between.